The 13 T cell receptor beta chains below come from one sample, sequenced in a study of glioma-infiltrating T cells. Using RNA template, CDR3s of TCR alpha and beta were amplified with iRepertoire arm-PCR. TCRdb fed the multiplex PCR reads into MiXCR, producing one record per CDR3 protein. The sample shows 100,000 to 150,000 distinct CDR3 sequences, roughly 25% of them seen only once. Sequencing was carried out using glioma tissue, nonneoplastic brain tissue, or PBMCs (not recorded which). The receptors were sampled from a human donor with low-grade glioma or glioblastoma, undergoing nonglioma brain surgery, or in good health (not recorded which).

The J gene is TRBJ1-3, the V gene TRBV3-1; perhaps TRBD1 as D (5 bases). Germline V gene sequence: CDR1 LGHDT, CDR2 YNNKEL (reference sequence). Trimming cost V 3 bases and J 3 bases, with 6 bases left between them. This CDR3 region has 13 residues. The CDR3 DNA reads as TGTGCCAGCAGCCAGGGGCATGGAAACACCATATATTTT. Translated, it gives CASSQGHGNTIYF. The full variable domain, completed using reference TRBV3-1 and TRBJ1-3, is DTAVSQTPKYLVTQMGNDKSIKCEQNLGHDTMYWYKQDSKKFLKIMFSYNNKELIINETVPNRFSPKSPDKAHLNLHINSLELGDSAVYFCASSQGHGNTIYFGEGSWLTVV.

Worth noting for this clonotype: A read error may be the cause here, since a much bigger clone is one base away. The chain has TRBV2 and TRBJ2-1; D not resolved. V was clipped by 8 bases and J by 6 bases, with 8 bases between them. Per the germline V gene, CDR1 is SNHLY and CDR2 is FYNNEI. This CDR3 has 11 amino acids. CDR3 region: CASGWGNEQFF. CDR3 DNA: TGTGCCAGCGGATGGGGCAATGAGCAGTTCTTC.

As for this clonotype: It may be a read error: a sequence one base away is much more abundant. The CDR3: CATSEWTGGNEQSF. DNA of the CDR3: TGTGCCACCAGTGAATGGACAGGGGGCAATGAGCAGTCCTTC. V gene TRBV24-1 combines with J gene TRBJ2-1; 11 positions agree with TRBD1. Germline CDR1 KGHDR, CDR2 SFDVKD. CDR3 length equals 14 residues.

This clonotype was seen repeatedly, ten times or more. This rearrangement joins TRBV27 to TRBJ2-1; TRBD2 matches at 10 bases. Losses at the gene ends were 5 bases for V and 0 bases for J; bases not matched to a gene: 16. The germline V gene has CDR1 MNHEY and CDR2 SMNVEV (reference sequence). The CDR3 extends over 20 amino acids. The CDR3 nucleotides read TGTGCCAGCAGTCCACGACTAGCGGGTATCCCCTTCAGCTCCTACAATGAGCAGTTCTTC. Its translation is CASSPRLAGIPFSSYNEQFF.

Comments on this clonotype: This is likely a read error, given that the CDR3 carries no conserved phenylalanine or tryptophan at its end. The J gene is TRBJ1-1, the V gene TRBV12-3 or TRBV12-4; a weak D match, TRBD1 (5 bases). Trimming cost V 5 bases and J 1 base, with 8 bases left between them. The CDR3 has 13 residues. As DNA, the CDR3 is TGTGCCAGCAGTCAGCAGGGGAACACTGAAGCTTTCCTT. The encoded protein is CASSQQGNTEAFL.

This clonotype was counted ten times or more. The chain carries TRBV7-8 and TRBJ2-7; D is uncertain. The CDR3 totals 13 residues. Between the trimmed V and J ends, which lost 2 bases and 8 bases, there was a span of 13 bases. Germline loops: CDR1 SGHVS, CDR2 FQNEAQ. CDR3 in amino acids: CASSLSAVGQQYF. For the CDR3, the DNA is TGTGCCAGCAGCTTATCTGCAGTAGGGCAGCAGTACTTC.

This clonotype showed up just a few times. V is TRBV7-2 and J is TRBJ2-5; D call uncertain. The germline V gene has CDR1 SGHTA and CDR2 FQGNSA. The CDR3 length is 16 residues. The V end was cut by 4 bases, the J end by 4 bases, with 19 bases between. CDR3 in amino acids: CASSSHRPRWGETQYF. In DNA, the CDR3 is TGTGCCAGCAGCTCCCACCGACCTAGGTGGGGAGAGACCCAGTACTTC.

This clonotype was counted at least ten times. The V and J genes are TRBV27 and TRBJ1-2; D possibly corresponds to TRBD1 (5 bases). The CDR3 extends over 13 amino acids. Germline V lookup: CDR1 MNHEY, CDR2 SMNVEV (reference sequence). V shed 6 bases and J shed 8 bases, with 16 bases lying between them. CDR3 in amino acids: CASRMPGTSGYTF. In nucleotides, the CDR3 is TGTGCCAGCAGGATGCCAGGGACCTCAGGCTACACCTTC.

This clonotype was observed at least ten times. This chain joins TRBV28 and TRBJ1-2, with D possibly being TRBD1 (6 bases). The CDR3 has 15 residues. Germline V gene sequence: CDR1 MDHEN, CDR2 SYDVKM. V lost 5 bases and J 5 bases, leaving 18 bases between the germline ends. In nucleotides, the CDR3 is TGTGCCAGCAGTAACGTACGGGGGGCGGTTTATGGCTACACCTTC. This translates into CASSNVRGAVYGYTF.

Many counts were recorded for this clonotype. The V gene is TRBV28, the J gene TRBJ1-1; D gene uncertain. Trimming took off 3 bases at V and 5 bases at J, with 16 bases between the two ends. The V gene's germline CDR1 is MDHEN and CDR2 SYDVKM. This CDR3 is built from 15 residues. CDR3 DNA sequence: TGTGCCAGCAGTTTTATAAAGCAGGTACGGACTGAAGCTTTCTTT. This gives the protein CASSFIKQVRTEAFF.

This clonotype was seen ten or more times. The chain's CDR3 is CSARRAWGNSYEQYF. In DNA form, the CDR3 reads TGCAGTGCTAGAAGAGCGTGGGGCAACTCCTACGAGCAGTACTTC. This rearrangement joins TRBV20-1 to TRBJ2-7, with D tentatively TRBD1 (5 bases). V was clipped by 2 bases and J by 0 bases, with 14 bases between them. The germline CDR1 and CDR2 sequences are DFQATT and SNEGSKA (reference sequence). The length of the CDR3 is 15 residues.

The table lists this clonotype with a few counts. The V call is TRBV5-5, the J call TRBJ1-6; a possible D gene is TRBD1 (5 bases). Germline V gene lookup returns CDR1 SGHKS and CDR2 YYEKEE (reference sequence). Between the trimmed V and J ends, which lost 1 base and 7 bases, there was a span of 12 bases. There are 15 residues in the CDR3. The CDR3 DNA follows: TGTGCCAGCAGCTTGATGACACGGGACAATTCACCCCTCCACTTT. Translated, it gives CASSLMTRDNSPLHF. Using reference TRBV5-5 and TRBJ1-6 for the parts outside the CDR3, the full variable domain is DAGVTQSPTHLIKTRGQQVTLRCSPISGHKSVSWYQQVLGQGPQFIFQYYEKEERGRGNFPDRFSARQFPNYSSELNVNALLLGDSALYLCASSLMTRDNSPLHFGNGTRLTVT.

This clonotype was picked up many times. The J gene is TRBJ1-1, the V gene TRBV20-1, with TRBD1 identical over 9 bases. The germline gives CDR1 DFQATT, CDR2 SNEGSKA (reference sequence). The CDR3 spans 13 residues. V shed 6 bases, J shed 4 bases, and the junction held 6 bases outside the gene matches. The CDR3 sequence: CSAAQGAGTEAFF. CDR3 DNA: TGCAGTGCGGCACAGGGGGCGGGCACTGAAGCTTTCTTT.